This T cell receptor (beta chain) was profiled in a study of T cell repertoires in cytomegalovirus infection. The overall study: Newly reported HLA-C-restricted and thoroughly characterized HLA-B-restricted CMV epitopes were employed. Indications of both CMV infection and matching HLA type were provided by public TCR beta signatures. Study results and limitations: Cumulated frequencies of public TCR beta families served to identify carriers of CMV plus the relevant HLA. HLA-C-restricted CMV-specific TCR beta clonotypes were dominant in the ex vivo response.

MiXCR, applied by TCRdb to the reads, yields one record per CDR3 protein. The sample lists fewer than 1,000,000 distinct CDR3 sequences, 30% to 40% occurring once. The CDR3 consists of 16 residues. The ends were cut back, 0 bases at V and 2 bases at J, with 13 bases in the middle. From germline, CDR1 is SGHDT and CDR2 YYEEEE. With regard to this clonotype: Its antigen is unidentified.

The receptor comes from a human donor in good health (CMV status not recorded). Some clones in this sample may be carry-over from other donors' samples. The material sequenced was cultured CD8+ T cells from PBMCs, taken from culture after CMV antigen stimulation. The J gene is TRBJ2-3, the V gene TRBV5-6; D is uncertain. The CDR3 nucleotides are TGTGCCAGCAGCTTGGAACCAAGCTACCACACAGATACGCAGTATTTT. Its protein product is CASSLEPSYHTDTQYF. The variable domain in full, with the rest retrieved from reference TRBV5-6 and TRBJ2-3, is DAGVTQSPTHLIKTRGQQVTLRCSPKSGHDTVSWYQQALGQGPQFIFQYYEEEERQRGNFPDRFSGHQFPNYSSELNVNALLLGDSALYLCASSLEPSYHTDTQYFGPGTRLTVL.